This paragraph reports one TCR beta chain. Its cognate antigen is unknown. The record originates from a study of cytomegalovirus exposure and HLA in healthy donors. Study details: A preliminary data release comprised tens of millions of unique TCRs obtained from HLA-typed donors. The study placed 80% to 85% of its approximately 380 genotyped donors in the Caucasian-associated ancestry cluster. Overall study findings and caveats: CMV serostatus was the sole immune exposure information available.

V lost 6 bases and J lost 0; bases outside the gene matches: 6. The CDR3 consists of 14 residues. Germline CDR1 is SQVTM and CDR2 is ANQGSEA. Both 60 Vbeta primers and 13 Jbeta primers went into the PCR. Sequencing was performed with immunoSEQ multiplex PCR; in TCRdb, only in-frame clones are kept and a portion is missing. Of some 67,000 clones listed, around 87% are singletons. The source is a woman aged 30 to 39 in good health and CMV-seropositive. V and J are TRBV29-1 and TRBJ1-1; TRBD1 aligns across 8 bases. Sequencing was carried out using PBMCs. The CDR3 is CSVSEQGVNTEAFF. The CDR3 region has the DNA TGCAGCGTATCAGAACAGGGGGTGAACACTGAAGCTTTCTTT. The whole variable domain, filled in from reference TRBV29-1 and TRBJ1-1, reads SAVISQKPSRDICQRGTSLTIQCQVDSQVTMMFWYRQQPGQSLTLIATANQGSEATYESGFVIDKFPISRPNLTFSTLTVSNMSPEDSSIYLCSVSEQGVNTEAFFGQGTRLTVV.